This TCR beta chain was sequenced for a study of T cells in Graves' hyperthyroidism and ophthalmopathy. The wider study: It was at initial diagnosis, before any treatment, that peripheral blood was collected.

CDR1 is SGDLS, CDR2 YYNGEE, per germline. J lost 9 bases, V lost 3 bases, and 5 bases had no gene match. The CDR3 is made up of 14 amino acids. In the case of this clonotype: Its antigen is unknown.

Study-wide results and limits: Within blood appeared most thyroid clonotypes that had expanded above 0.001. Model output signaled ophthalmopathy a median roughly 6.5 months ahead of onset.

PBMCs came from roughly 10 ml fresh peripheral blood. RNA transcripts yielded amplified TCR beta CDR3 regions. HTBI primers were the set used in a first-round RT-PCR of the TCR CDR3. A single record per CDR3 protein comes from TCRdb applying MiXCR to the multiplex PCR reads. The table lists 500,000 to 700,000 distinct CDR3 sequences, approximately 15% of them singletons. The sample consisted of blood. The V call is TRBV9, the J call TRBJ2-1, with TRBD2 matching over 11 bases. This receptor was identified in a woman under 30 with Graves' hyperthyroidism. The CDR3 DNA is TGTGCCAGCAGCGAGGGGACTAGCGGTGGTGAGCAGTTCTTC. Translation gives CASSEGTSGGEQFF.